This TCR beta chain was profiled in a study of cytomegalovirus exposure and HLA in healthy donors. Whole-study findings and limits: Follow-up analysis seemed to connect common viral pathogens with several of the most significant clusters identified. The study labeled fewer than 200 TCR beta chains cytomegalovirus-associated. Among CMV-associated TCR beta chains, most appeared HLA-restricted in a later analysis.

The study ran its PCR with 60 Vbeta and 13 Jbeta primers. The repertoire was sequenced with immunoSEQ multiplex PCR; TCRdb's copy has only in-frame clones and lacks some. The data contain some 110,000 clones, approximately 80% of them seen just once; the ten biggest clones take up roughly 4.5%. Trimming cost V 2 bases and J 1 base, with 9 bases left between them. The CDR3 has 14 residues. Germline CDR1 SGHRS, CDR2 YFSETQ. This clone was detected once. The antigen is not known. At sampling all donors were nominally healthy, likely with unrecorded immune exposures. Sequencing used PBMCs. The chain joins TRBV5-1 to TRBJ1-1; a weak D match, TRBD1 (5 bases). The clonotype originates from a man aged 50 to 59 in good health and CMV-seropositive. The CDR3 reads CASSFRQQNTEAFF. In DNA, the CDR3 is TGCGCCAGCAGCTTCAGACAGCAGAACACTGAAGCTTTCTTT.